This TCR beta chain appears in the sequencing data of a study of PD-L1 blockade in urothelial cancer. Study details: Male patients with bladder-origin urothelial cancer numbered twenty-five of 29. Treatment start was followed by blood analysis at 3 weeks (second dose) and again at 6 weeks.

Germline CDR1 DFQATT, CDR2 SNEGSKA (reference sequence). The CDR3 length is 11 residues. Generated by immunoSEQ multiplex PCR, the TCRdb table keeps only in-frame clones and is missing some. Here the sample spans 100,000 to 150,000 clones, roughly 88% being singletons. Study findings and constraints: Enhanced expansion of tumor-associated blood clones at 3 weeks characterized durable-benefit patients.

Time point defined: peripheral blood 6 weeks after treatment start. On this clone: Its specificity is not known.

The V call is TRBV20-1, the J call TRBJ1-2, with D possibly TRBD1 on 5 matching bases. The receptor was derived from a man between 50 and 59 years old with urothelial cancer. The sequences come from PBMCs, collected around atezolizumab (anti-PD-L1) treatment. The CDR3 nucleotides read TGCAGGGCGGGGGAGAATAGAGGCTACACCTTC. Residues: CRAGENRGYTF.